This T cell receptor (beta chain) was sequenced during a study of cytomegalovirus exposure and HLA in healthy donors. General study findings and limits: Several of the most significant clusters appeared, in a later analysis, to be linked to common viral pathogens. In a later analysis, an Asian-associated ancestry cluster reportedly showed fewer N-insertions than the approximately 670-donor mean. Among the CMV-associated chains, a few were confirmed in vitro as specific for CMV antigens. An analysis done earlier found most TCR beta V segments productive about 87% or about 30% of the time.

PCR primers comprised 60 Vbeta and 13 Jbeta primers. Clones were sequenced by immunoSEQ multiplex PCR, and TCRdb holds only the in-frame ones, with some missing. The profile shows more than 130,000 clones, about 74% of them singletons. As to this clone: Its antigen is unknown.

The sequence derives from a woman aged 50 to 65 in good health and CMV-seronegative. Specimen: PBMCs.

CDR3 bases: TGTGCCAGCAGAGCGGCGAACACCGGGGAGCTGTTTTTT. Protein product: CASRAANTGELFF. The chain links TRBV27 to TRBJ2-2; the D gene is possibly TRBD2 (5 bases). The CDR3 is 13 amino acids. From germline, CDR1 is MNHEY and CDR2 SMNVEV (reference sequence). V lost 6 bases and J lost 0, with 5 bases in between.